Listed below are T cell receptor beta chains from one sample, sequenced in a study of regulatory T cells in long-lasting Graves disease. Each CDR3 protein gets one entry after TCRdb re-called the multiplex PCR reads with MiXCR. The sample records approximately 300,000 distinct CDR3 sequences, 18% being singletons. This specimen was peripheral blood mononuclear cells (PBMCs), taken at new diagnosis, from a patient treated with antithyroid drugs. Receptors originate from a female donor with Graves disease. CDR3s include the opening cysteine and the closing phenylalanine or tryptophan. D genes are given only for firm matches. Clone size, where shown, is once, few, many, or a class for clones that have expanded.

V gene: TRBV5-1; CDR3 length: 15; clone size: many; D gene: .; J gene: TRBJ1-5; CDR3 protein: CASSLAGYSNQPQHF; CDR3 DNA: TGTGCCAGCAGCTTAGCCGGTTATAGCAATCAGCCCCAGCATTTT
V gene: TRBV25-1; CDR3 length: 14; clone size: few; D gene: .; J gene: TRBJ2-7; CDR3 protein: CASSEWGSSYEQYF; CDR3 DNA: TGTGCCAGCAGTGAGTGGGGGTCCTCCTACGAGCAGTACTTC
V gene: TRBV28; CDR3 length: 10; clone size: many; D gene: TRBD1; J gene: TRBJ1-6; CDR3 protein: CASRSGGLHF; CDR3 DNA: TGTGCCAGCAGATCAGGGGGCCTCCACTTT
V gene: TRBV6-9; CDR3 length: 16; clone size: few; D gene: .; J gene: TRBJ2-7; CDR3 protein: CASSCSTGRGSYEQYF; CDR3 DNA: TGTGCCAGCAGTTGCTCGACAGGGAGGGGCTCCTACGAGCAGTACTTC
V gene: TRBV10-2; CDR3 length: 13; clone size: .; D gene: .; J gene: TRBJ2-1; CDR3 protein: CASSAAVRREQFF; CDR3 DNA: TGCGCCAGCAGTGCTGCCGTGAGACGAGAGCAGTTCTTC
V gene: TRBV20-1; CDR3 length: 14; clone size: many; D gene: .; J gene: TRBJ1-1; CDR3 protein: CSARDLKGNTEAFF; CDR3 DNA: TGCAGTGCTAGAGATCTGAAGGGGAACACTGAAGCTTTCTTT
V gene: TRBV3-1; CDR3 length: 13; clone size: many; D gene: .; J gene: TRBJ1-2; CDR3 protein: CASSQVGTHGYTF; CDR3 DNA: TGTGCCAGCAGCCAAGTGGGGACACATGGCTACACCTTC
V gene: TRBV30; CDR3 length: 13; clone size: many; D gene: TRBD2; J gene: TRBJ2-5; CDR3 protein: CAWSGRARETQYF; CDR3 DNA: TGTGCCTGGAGCGGGAGGGCCAGGGAGACCCAGTACTTC
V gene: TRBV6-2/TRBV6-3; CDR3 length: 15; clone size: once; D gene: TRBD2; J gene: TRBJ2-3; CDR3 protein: CASLSGELSTDTQYF; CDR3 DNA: TGTGCCAGCCTCAGCGGGGAACTTAGCACAGATACGCAGTATTTT
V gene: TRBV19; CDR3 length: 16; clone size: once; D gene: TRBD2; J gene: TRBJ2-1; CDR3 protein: CASSDNWASGRPEQFF; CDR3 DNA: TGTGCCAGTAGTGACAATTGGGCTAGCGGGAGACCCGAGCAGTTCTTC
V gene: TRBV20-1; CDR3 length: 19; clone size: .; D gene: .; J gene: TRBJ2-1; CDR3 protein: CSASRVRGDHPGTDETQHF; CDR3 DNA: TGCAGTGCTAGCCGGGTTAGGGGGGACCATCCCGGCACCGATGAGACCCAGCACTTC
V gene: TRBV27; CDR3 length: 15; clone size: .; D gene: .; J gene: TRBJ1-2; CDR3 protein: CASSSLARKNYGYTF; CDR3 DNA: TGTGCCAGCAGTTCCTTAGCGAGGAAAAACTATGGCTACACCTTC
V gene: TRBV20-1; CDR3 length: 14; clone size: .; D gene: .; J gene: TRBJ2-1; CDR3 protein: CSARGSDYYNEQFF; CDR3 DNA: TGCAGTGCTAGAGGTTCGGACTACTACAATGAGCAGTTCTTC
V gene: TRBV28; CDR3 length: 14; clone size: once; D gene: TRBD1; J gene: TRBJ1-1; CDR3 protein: CASWGGTAETEAFF; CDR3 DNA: TGTGCCAGCTGGGGGGGGACAGCGGAGACTGAAGCTTTCTTT
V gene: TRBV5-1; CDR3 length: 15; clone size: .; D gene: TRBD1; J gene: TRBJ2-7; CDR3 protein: CASSLGPGTGDEQYF; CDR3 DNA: TGCGCCAGCAGCTTGGGTCCCGGGACAGGGGACGAGCAGTACTTC
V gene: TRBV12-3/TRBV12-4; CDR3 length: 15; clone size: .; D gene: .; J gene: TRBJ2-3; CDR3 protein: CASSPQAVRTDTQYF; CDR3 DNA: TGTGCCAGCAGTCCCCAAGCGGTCCGCACAGATACGCAGTATTTT
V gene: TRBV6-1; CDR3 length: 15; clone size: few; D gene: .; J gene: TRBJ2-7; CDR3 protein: CASSHAVGLRDEQYF; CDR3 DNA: TGTGCCAGCAGCCACGCAGTCGGGTTGCGGGACGAGCAGTACTTC